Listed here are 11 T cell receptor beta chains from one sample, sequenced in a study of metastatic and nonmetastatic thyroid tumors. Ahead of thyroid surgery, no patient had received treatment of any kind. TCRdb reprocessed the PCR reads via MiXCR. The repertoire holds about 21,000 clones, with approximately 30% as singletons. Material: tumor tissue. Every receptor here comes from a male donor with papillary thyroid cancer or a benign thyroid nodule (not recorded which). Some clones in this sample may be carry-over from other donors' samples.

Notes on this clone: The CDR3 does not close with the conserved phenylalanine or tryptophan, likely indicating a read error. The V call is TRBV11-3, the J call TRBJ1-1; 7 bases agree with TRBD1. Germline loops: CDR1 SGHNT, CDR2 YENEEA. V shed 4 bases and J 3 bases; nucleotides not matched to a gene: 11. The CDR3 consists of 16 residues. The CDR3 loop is CASSSDDRDWDTEAFL. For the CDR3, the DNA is TGTGCCAGCAGCTCCGATGACAGGGATTGGGACACTGAAGCTTTCCTT.

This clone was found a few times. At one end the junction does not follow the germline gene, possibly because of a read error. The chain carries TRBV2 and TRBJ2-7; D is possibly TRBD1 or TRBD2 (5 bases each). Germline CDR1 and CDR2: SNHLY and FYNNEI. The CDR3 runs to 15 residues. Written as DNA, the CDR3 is TGTGCCAGCGGTCAAACGGGGCTAGGGACCTACGATCAGTACTTC. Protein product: CASGQTGLGTYDQYF.

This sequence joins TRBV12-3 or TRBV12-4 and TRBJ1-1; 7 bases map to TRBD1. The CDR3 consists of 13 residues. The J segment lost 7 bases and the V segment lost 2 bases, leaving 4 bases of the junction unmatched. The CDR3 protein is CASSLNRGSEAFF. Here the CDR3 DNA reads TGTGCCAGCAGTTTAAACAGGGGAAGTGAAGCTTTCTTT.

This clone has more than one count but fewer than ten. The CDR3 loop reads CATSEPGDYEQYF. The CDR3, as DNA: TGTGCCACCAGTGAACCAGGGGACTACGAGCAGTACTTC. V usage is TRBV24-1 and J usage is TRBJ2-7; possible D gene TRBD1, 6 bases. CDR3 length equals 13 residues. V was shortened by 4 bases and J by 3 bases, with 9 bases between the two germline ends. The germline V gene has CDR1 KGHDR and CDR2 SFDVKD.

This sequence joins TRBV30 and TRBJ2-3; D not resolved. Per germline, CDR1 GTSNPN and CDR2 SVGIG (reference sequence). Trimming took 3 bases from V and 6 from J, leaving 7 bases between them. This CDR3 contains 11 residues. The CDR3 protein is CAWSTRDTQYF. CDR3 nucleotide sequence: TGTGCCTGGAGCACCAGGGATACGCAGTATTTT.

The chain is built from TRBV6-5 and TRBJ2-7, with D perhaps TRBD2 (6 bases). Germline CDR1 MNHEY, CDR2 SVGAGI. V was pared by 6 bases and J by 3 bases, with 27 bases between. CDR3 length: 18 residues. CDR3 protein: CASSATRLRSPKIYEQYF. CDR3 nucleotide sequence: TGTGCCAGCAGCGCGACTAGGCTAAGGTCCCCAAAAATCTACGAGCAGTACTTC.

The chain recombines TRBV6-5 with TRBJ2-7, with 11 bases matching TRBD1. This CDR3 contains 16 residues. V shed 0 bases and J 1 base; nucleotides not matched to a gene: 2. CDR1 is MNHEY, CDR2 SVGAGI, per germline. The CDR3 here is CASSYSGTGGSYEQYF. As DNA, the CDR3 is TGTGCCAGCAGTTACTCAGGGACAGGGGGGTCCTACGAGCAGTACTTC.

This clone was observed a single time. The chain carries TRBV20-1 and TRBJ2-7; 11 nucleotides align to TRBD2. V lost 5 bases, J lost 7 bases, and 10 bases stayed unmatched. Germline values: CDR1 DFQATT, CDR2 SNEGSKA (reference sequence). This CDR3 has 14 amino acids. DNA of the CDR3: TGCAGTGCTCTACTAGCGGGAGTTTCATTGGAGCAGTACTTC. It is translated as CSALLAGVSLEQYF.

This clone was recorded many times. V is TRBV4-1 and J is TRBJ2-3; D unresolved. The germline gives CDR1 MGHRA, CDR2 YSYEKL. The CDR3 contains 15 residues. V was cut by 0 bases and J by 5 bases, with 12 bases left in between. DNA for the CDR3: TGCGCCAGCAGCCAAGAAGGTGGGAAGGGAGATACGCAGTATTTT. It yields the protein CASSQEGGKGDTQYF.

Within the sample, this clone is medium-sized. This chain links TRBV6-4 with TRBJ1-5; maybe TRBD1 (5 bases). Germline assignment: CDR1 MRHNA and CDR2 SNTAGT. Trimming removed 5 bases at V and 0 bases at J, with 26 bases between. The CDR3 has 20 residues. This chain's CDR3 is CASSHPDSWGRWYSNQPQHF. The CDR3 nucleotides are TGTGCCAGCAGTCACCCTGACAGCTGGGGTAGGTGGTATAGCAATCAGCCCCAGCATTTT.

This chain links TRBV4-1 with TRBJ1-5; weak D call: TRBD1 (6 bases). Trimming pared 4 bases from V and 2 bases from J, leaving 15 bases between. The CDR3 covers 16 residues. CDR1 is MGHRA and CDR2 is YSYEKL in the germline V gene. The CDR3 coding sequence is TGCGCCAGCAGCCCAGGGGAGCGGGTGGGCAATCAGCCCCAGCATTTT. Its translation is CASSPGERVGNQPQHF.